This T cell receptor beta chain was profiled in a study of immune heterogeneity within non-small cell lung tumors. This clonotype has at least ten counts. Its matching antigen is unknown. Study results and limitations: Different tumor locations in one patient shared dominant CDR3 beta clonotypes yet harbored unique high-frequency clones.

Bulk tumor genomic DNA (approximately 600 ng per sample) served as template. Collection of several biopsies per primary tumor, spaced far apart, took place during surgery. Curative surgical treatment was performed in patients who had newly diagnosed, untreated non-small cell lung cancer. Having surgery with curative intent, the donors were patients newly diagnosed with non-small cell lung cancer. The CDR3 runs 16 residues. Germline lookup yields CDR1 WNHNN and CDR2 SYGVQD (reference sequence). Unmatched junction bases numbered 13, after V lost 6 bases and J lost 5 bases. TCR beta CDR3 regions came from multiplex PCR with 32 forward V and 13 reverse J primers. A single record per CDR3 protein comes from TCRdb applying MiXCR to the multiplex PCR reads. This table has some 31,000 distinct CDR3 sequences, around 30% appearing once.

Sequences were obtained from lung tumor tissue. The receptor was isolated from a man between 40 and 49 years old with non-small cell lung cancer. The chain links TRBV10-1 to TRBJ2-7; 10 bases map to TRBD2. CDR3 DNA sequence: TGCGCCAGCAGAGGGACTAGCGTTCCGGTAGGCCACGAGCAGTACTTC. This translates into CASRGTSVPVGHEQYF.